The following is a T cell receptor beta chain sequence with its context. There is no known antigen for this receptor. It is likely a read error, because the conserved phenylalanine at the end of the CDR3 is missing. The entry originates in a study of tumor-infiltrating lymphocytes in glioblastoma multiforme (dated by TCRdb to about 2017). Study-level background: The study tested whether intratumoral genomic heterogeneity fosters TIL diversity by jointly investigating somatic mutations, TIL diversity and immune response activity.

For each of the nine to eleven tumor samples, the AllPrep DNA/RNA mini kit was used to purify genomic DNA and total RNA simultaneously. Every RNA sample had an OD 260/280 ratio above 1.9 and an RNA integrity number above 6.5. Study-wide conclusions, independent of this receptor: Generalizability was limited because only one glioblastoma patient was included in the TCR and somatic mutation analysis. Clone frequencies may be distorted by RNA-based TCR sequencing because unequal numbers of TCR transcripts are carried by T cells. The authors noted that sorting T cells into functional subsets, which was not done in the study, would be a future improvement.

TCRB libraries were built from RNA via three nested multiplex PCR rounds using a modified ARM-PCR protocol with multiple V-beta primers and a C-beta primer. ProtoScript II Reverse Transcriptase and a C-beta primer were used to synthesize TCRB-specific cDNA from roughly 0.5 ug total RNA. The description of the TCRB libraries did not mention any unique molecular identifiers. In the third PCR, barcodes and adapters were added over about 23 cycles with Deep VentR (exo-) polymerase, and the 250-500 bp bands were then gel purified. An Illumina HiSeq 2500 was used to sequence the TCRB libraries with 250 bp paired-end reads. The authors' analysis ran thus. Trimmomatic was used to clean reads, FLASH to merge reads, MiGEC to assign V, D and J segments, and VDJtools to perform the analysis. Repertoire diversity was quantified with the Shannon-Wiener diversity index calculated using VDJtools. The public reads were quality trimmed at Q25 with fastp and then assembled into clones with MiXCR by TCRdb, keeping productive beta chains. Merged by CDR3 protein, the rows form single entries marked with the most common genes and DNA. For this entry, the V and J calls and clone size follow TCRdb and not the study's own pipeline. The sample yields about 15,000 distinct CDR3 sequences; over 65% were counted once. Of the sample, over 35% is held by the ten largest clones.

The CDR3 has 15 amino acids, counting both end residues. Of the read, only the CDR3 DNA is kept; its 45 bases are in frame from base 1. CDR1 and CDR2, looked up from the germline V gene, are ENHRY and SYGVKD. V is pared back by 8 bases and J by 9 bases, with 23 bases lying between the germline termini. The chain joins TRBV10-3 to TRBJ2-1, with the D gene call left open. The sequenced sample consisted of brain tumor tissue. This receptor was identified in a male donor with glioblastoma. This receptor has the CDR3 CAIGNRVSGNGEQFL. The DNA sequence reads TGTGCCATCGGCAACCGGGTATCGGGTAATGGTGAGCAGTTCTTA.